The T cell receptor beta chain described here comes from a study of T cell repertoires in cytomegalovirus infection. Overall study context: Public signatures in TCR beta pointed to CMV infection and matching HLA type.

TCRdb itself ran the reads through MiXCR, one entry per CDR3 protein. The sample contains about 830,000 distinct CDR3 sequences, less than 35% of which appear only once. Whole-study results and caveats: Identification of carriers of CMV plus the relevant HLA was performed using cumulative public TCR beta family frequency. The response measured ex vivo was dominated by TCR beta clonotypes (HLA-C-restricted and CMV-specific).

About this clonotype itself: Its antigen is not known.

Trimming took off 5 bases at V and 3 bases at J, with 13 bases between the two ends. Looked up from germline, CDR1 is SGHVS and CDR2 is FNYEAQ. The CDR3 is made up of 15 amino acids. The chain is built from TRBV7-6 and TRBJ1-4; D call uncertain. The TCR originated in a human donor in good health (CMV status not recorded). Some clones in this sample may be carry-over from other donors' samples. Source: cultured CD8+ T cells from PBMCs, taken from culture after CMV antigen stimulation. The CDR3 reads CASSPIPGANEKLFF. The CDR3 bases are TGTGCCAGCAGCCCGATTCCGGGAGCTAATGAAAAACTGTTTTTT.